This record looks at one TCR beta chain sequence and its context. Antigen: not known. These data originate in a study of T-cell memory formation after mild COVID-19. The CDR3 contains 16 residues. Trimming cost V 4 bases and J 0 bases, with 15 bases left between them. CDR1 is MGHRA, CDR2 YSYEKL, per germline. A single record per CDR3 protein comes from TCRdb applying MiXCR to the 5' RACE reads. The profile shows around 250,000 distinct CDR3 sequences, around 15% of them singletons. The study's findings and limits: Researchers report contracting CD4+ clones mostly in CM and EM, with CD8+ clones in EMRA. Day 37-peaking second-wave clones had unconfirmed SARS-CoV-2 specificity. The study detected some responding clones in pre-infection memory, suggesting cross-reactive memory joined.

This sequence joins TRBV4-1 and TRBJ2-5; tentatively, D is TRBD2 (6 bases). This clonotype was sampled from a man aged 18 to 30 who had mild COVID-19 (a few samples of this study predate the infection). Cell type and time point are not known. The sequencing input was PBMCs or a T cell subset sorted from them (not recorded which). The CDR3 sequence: CASSPPFRGYQETQYF. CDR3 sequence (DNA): TGCGCCAGCAGCCCCCCCTTCCGGGGGTACCAAGAGACCCAGTACTTC.